This TCR beta chain was captured in a study of shared clonotypes between healthy human individuals. Study-wide background: Every donor yielded three CD4 naive, three CD4 memory, two CD8 naive and one CD8 memory plate. Findings of the study overall: Sharing across four donors was highest in naive CD4 (roughly 5%) and lowest in memory CD8 (about 0.4%).

CD45RO-negative, CCR7-positively selected cells formed the naive CD8 fraction, excluding terminally differentiated effector memory CD45RA+ cells. The germline V and J ends were trimmed by 4 bases and 7 bases, with 17 bases remaining between them. CDR1 is SNHLY and CDR2 is FYNNEI in the germline V gene. This CDR3 comprises 14 residues. This clone was seen only once. Its antigen is not known. This table comes from immunoSEQ multiplex PCR, and its TCRdb copy is limited to in-frame clones, with some not included. Of around 2,100,000 clones in the sample, over 85% were seen once. This TCR derives from a man younger than 35 in good health. The V call is TRBV2, the J call TRBJ2-7, with D possibly matching TRBD2 (5 bases). Input material: naive CD8+ T cells sorted from blood. For the CDR3, the DNA is TGTGCCAGCAGTGCCGGTCACGGGGTTCCAGAGCAGTACTTC. This sequence encodes CASSAGHGVPEQYF.